The following is a TCR beta chain sequence with its context. What it recognizes is unknown. In nominal health when sampled, donors likely had unrecorded immune exposures nonetheless. This sample is drawn from a study of cytomegalovirus exposure and HLA in healthy donors. Broader study findings: As a later analysis showed, several of the most significant clusters appeared to be linked to common viral pathogens. Compared with the roughly 700-donor mean, an Asian-associated ancestry cluster reportedly had fewer N-insertions, according to a later analysis.

CDR3 length equals 13 residues. The ends were cut back, 6 bases at V and 8 bases at J, with 16 bases in the middle. CDR1 MNHEY and CDR2 SMNVEV come from the germline V gene (reference sequence). Amplification used 60 Vbeta primers and 13 Jbeta primers. Generated by immunoSEQ multiplex PCR, the TCRdb table keeps only in-frame clones and is missing some. The table has some 150,000 clones, 75% to 85% seen once. The chain joins TRBV27 to TRBJ1-2; TRBD1 is a possible D gene (5 bases). The sample comprised PBMCs. The receptor's source is a woman younger than 35 in good health and CMV-seropositive. CDR3 loop: CASSPEWGRGYTF. CDR3 nucleotides: TGTGCCAGCAGCCCAGAATGGGGCCGCGGCTACACCTTC.